This record concerns one T cell receptor (beta chain) sequence. Antigen unknown. This entry belongs to a study of CXCR3-negative and CXCR3-positive naive CD8 T cells. Study-wide points: Both of the naive subsets showed about the same high diversity, but memory CD8+ cells had much less. Hydrophobicity was higher for TRB CDR3s found in CXCR3-positive naive cells than in CXCR3-negative naive cells.

Germline V gene data show CDR1 as MDHEN and CDR2 as SYDVKM. The length of the CDR3 is 14 residues. Via 5' RACE with UMI labels, TRB cDNA libraries were prepared. Following a re-call of the 5' RACE reads, TCRdb has one entry per CDR3 protein and lacks DNA. Here the sample table reports about 130,000 distinct CDR3 sequences. The chain recombines TRBV28 with TRBJ1-4. Sequencing input: naive CXCR3+ CD8+ T cells from blood. Specified subset: CD45RO-CCR7+CD27+CD95- naive CD8+ T cells expressing CXCR3 (TNR3+). The TCR originated in a human donor in good health. Some clones in this sample may be carry-over from other donors' samples. The chain's CDR3 is CASSFGVYNEKLFF.